This is a list of T cell receptor beta chains from one sample in a study of blood T cell repertoires in COVID-19. Assay: immunoSEQ multiplex PCR; the TCRdb copy retains only in-frame clones and omits some. The sample yields over 200,000 clones, approximately 80% seen once. Material for sequencing was peripheral blood. Source of these receptors: a woman at least 80 years old with active or convalescent COVID-19. The conserved cysteine and the conserved F or W are not part of the CDR3 here. The D gene is left open where the match is weak.

D	V	CDR3
-	TRBV9	ASSVGGPKRGTQY
-	TRBV7-9	ASSGRVTEAF
TRBD2	TRBV3-1/TRBV3-2	ASGSGNVDGNEQF
TRBD2	TRBV5-1	ASSLGLAVTDTQY
TRBD1	TRBV4-3	ASSQGQGALQETQY
TRBD2	TRBV9	ASTDLSGRTYNEQF
TRBD1	TRBV9	ASSETGQNNEQF
TRBD1	TRBV5-1	ASSLGGTGAHEQY
TRBD1	TRBV5-6	ASSFRDRGIETQY
-	TRBV6-2/TRBV6-3	ASSRDRNSYEQY
-	TRBV11-2	ASSPIGRATAEAF
TRBD1	TRBV9	ASSGEGALGNQPQH
-	TRBV18	ASSPIYTEAF
-	TRBV6-5	ASRRGYGYT
-	TRBV3-1/TRBV3-2	ASSPPWADSGNTIY
-	TRBV29-1	SVGLYNEQF
TRBD2	TRBV18	ASSPGAGGQYIQY
TRBD1	TRBV5-4	ASSSGQGWRIEKLF
-	TRBV4-3	ASSPEVQRETQY
-	TRBV4-3	ASSQDEQRRGEAF
-	TRBV12-5	ASGLSGTGELF
TRBD1	TRBV14	ASSQDYDRGSPLH
-	TRBV2	ASSDIETNEKLF
TRBD2	TRBV4-3	ASSQVGTSGDTQY
TRBD1	TRBV7-8	ASSSLGQGSETQY
TRBD1	TRBV30	AWSADRGQSEAF
TRBD1	TRBV5-6	ASSLGDRVLGAF
-	TRBV10-3	AISLGTGELF